This T cell receptor (beta chain) was identified during a study of T cells in localized non-small cell lung cancer. Whole-study findings and limits: Overall survival was longer when the density of T cells in the blood was higher. There were a median around 53 of the top 100 tumor clones appearing in adjacent lung. Maximal T cell clonality occurred in uninvolved adjacent lung, with tumor ranking below it.

The method was immunoSEQ multiplex PCR; TCRdb's version includes in-frame clones alone and lacks a portion of them. The sample has 65,000 or so clones; more than 80% are singletons. The CDR3 is made up of 14 amino acids. Trimming left V 4 bases short and J 4 bases short, with 10 bases between. The germline V gene has CDR1 KGHSH and CDR2 LQKENI. Note on this clone: Its specificity is unknown.

This specimen was PBMCs, taken before any cancer treatment. This chain joins TRBV18 and TRBJ2-2; D perhaps matches TRBD1 (5 bases). This clonotype originated in a man aged 40 to 75 with stage II lung adenocarcinoma. The CDR3: CASSRVGPTGELFF. CDR3 DNA sequence: TGTGCCAGCTCACGAGTGGGGCCCACCGGGGAGCTGTTTTTT.